The subject of this entry is one TCR beta chain. Its cognate antigen is unknown. The V gene lost 6 bases and the J gene lost 1 base, with 19 bases spanning the gap. The CDR3 is 16 residues long. Per the germline V gene, CDR1 is MDHEN and CDR2 is SYDVKM. The study enrolled healthy HIV-negative adults without recent acute infections or vaccinations as donors. Both subsets, CD45RA+ naive and CD45RA-negative memory, were split from the CD4+ cells. The data are from a study of shared clonotypes between healthy human individuals. General study results and limits: Shared clonotypes across all four donors exceeded non-shared ones in generation probability.

Clones were read by immunoSEQ multiplex PCR, and TCRdb kept only the in-frame ones, dropping some. Of 2 million to 2.5 million clones listed, around 93% were seen once; the top ten hold approximately 0.39%. The chain employs TRBV28 and TRBJ2-7, with D uncertain. The receptor comes from a man younger than 35 in good health. Some clones in this sample may be carry-over from other donors' samples. Sequenced: naive CD4+ T cells from PBMCs. The sample's subset: CD45RA+ positively selected. As DNA, the CDR3 is TGTGCCAGCAGGCCGAGCCGGGCCCCACTATCCTACGAGCAGTACTTC. This translates into CASRPSRAPLSYEQYF.